Following are 20 T cell receptor beta chains from one sample sequenced in a study of technical replicates of blood from a few donors. Sequencing was performed with immunoSEQ multiplex PCR; in TCRdb, only in-frame clones are kept and a portion is missing. The profile shows about 44,000 clones, 96% of them singletons. Sequenced material: T cells isolated from PBMCs. The receptors originated from a human donor in good health.

V gene TRBV11-2 combines with J gene TRBJ1-4; possible D gene TRBD1, 6 bases. This CDR3 has 16 residues. Between the trimmed V and J ends, which lost 5 bases and 0 bases, there was a span of 13 bases. Germline-derived CDR1 and CDR2 are SGHAT and FQNNGV. DNA of the CDR3: TGTGCCAGCAGCGCCGGGACATCTTCAACTAATGAAAAACTGTTTTTT. Its translation is CASSAGTSSTNEKLFF.

V and J are TRBV7-3 and TRBJ2-7; a weak D match, TRBD1 (6 bases). Germline CDR1 reads SGHTA; CDR2 reads FQGTGA. This CDR3 comprises 13 residues. Between the trimmed V and J ends, which lost 5 bases and 7 bases, there was a span of 15 bases. The CDR3 sequence: CASSPGTGHEQYF. Written as DNA, the CDR3 is TGTGCCAGCAGCCCCGGTACAGGGCATGAGCAGTACTTC.

The chain recombines TRBV5-4 with TRBJ1-4; D is unresolved. The CDR3 is made up of 13 amino acids. V was clipped by 2 bases and J by 6 bases, with 8 bases between them. The germline V gene encodes CDR1 SGHNT and CDR2 YYREEE (reference sequence). CDR3: CASSFGPYEKLFF. The CDR3, as DNA: TGTGCCAGCAGCTTCGGTCCGTATGAAAAACTGTTTTTT.

The table lists this clone with a count of one. The chain combines TRBV15 with TRBJ2-2; tentative D call: TRBD1 (5 bases). The germline gives CDR1 LNHNV, CDR2 YYDKDF (reference sequence). Deletions cut 1 base from V and 4 bases from J, with 16 bases between. The CDR3 has 17 residues. CDR3 sequence (DNA): TGTGCCACCAGCAGAGGGAGTGGCCAGGGTATCACCGGGGAGCTGTTTTTT. Translation gives CATSRGSGQGITGELFF.

V gene TRBV5-1 combines with J gene TRBJ1-4; 9 bases are a match to TRBD1. The CDR3 covers 16 residues. V shed 3 bases, J shed 6 bases, and the junction held 9 bases outside the gene matches. Germline assignment: CDR1 SGHRS and CDR2 YFSETQ. Written as DNA, the CDR3 is TGCGCCAGCAGCTCGGAACCCGGGACAGGGTATGAAAAACTGTTTTTT. Translation: CASSSEPGTGYEKLFF.

CDR3 sequence reads: CASKLASGNEQFF. The CDR3 nucleotides are TGCGCCAGCAAACTAGCGTCTGGCAATGAGCAGTTCTTC. The J gene is TRBJ2-1, the V gene TRBV5-1; 7 bases line up with TRBD2. This CDR3 region has 13 residues. Trimming removed 6 bases from V and 6 bases from J; junction bases left unmatched: 6. Per the germline V gene, CDR1 is SGHRS and CDR2 is YFSETQ.

The chain recombines TRBV5-4 with TRBJ2-2; no firm D call. CDR1 is SGHNT and CDR2 is YYREEE in the germline V gene (reference sequence). Trimming took off 7 bases at V and 4 bases at J, with 8 bases between the two ends. The CDR3 totals 12 residues. CDR3 DNA sequence: TGTGCCAGCCGGTCCCCCACCGGGGAGCTGTTTTTT. Translating it yields CASRSPTGELFF.

The chain uses TRBV11-2 and TRBJ2-3; 12 positions match TRBD2. V shed 9 bases and J 2 bases; nucleotides not matched to a gene: 6. Germline V gene data show CDR1 as SGHAT and CDR2 as FQNNGV. The CDR3 has 15 amino acids. Here the CDR3 reads CASPRTSGITDTQYF. In nucleotides, the CDR3 is TGTGCCAGTCCGAGGACTAGCGGGATCACAGATACGCAGTATTTT. Full variable domain (missing parts from reference TRBV11-2 and TRBJ2-3): EAGVAQSPRYKIIEKRQSVAFWCNPISGHATLYWYQQILGQGPKLLIQFQNNGVVDDSQLPKDRFSAERLKGVDSTLKIQPAKLEDSAVYLCASPRTSGITDTQYFGPGTRLTVL.

V and J are TRBV5-6 and TRBJ2-3; D gene uncertain. There are 14 residues in the CDR3. Germline-derived CDR1 and CDR2 are SGHDT and YYEEEE. V lost 0 bases and J 0 bases, leaving 5 bases between the germline ends. CDR3 sequence reads: CASSLAESTDTQYF. In nucleotides, the CDR3 is TGTGCCAGCAGCTTGGCTGAGAGCACAGATACGCAGTATTTT.

The chain joins TRBV9 to TRBJ1-5; D is possibly TRBD1 (6 bases). CDR3 length: 15 amino acids. The V end was cut by 4 bases, the J end by 3 bases, with 14 bases between. Germline CDR1 reads SGDLS; CDR2 reads YYNGEE. CDR3 nucleotides: TGTGCCAGCAGCTACTCGGGACAACTCAATCAGCCCCAGCATTTT. Translated: CASSYSGQLNQPQHF.

The genes are TRBV27 and TRBJ2-1, with a possible D match to TRBD2 (6 bases). Germline lookup yields CDR1 MNHEY and CDR2 SMNVEV (reference sequence). The CDR3 totals 16 residues. With 7 bases removed from V and 2 bases from J, the gap between germline ends came to 18 bases. The CDR3, as DNA: TGTGCCAGCAAGCTTCTTTGGGACTTAGCCTACAATGAGCAGTTCTTC. This codes for CASKLLWDLAYNEQFF.

This chain connects TRBV4-1 to TRBJ2-2; a weak D match, TRBD2 (5 bases). The CDR3 length is 15 residues. Trimming took 3 bases from V and 5 from J, leaving 13 bases between them. CDR1 MGHRA and CDR2 YSYEKL come from the germline V gene. The CDR3 DNA sequence: TGCGCCAGCAGCCATAGGTGGGAGAGGACCGGGGAGCTGTTTTTT. This codes for CASSHRWERTGELFF.

The V call is TRBV6-5, the J call TRBJ2-1; maybe TRBD2 (5 bases). In germline, CDR1 is MNHEY, CDR2 SVGAGI. The V end lost 6 bases, the J end lost 2 bases, and 11 bases lay between the germline ends. The CDR3 has 14 amino acids. The CDR3 loop reads CASREESPYNEQFF. The CDR3 region has the DNA TGTGCCAGCAGGGAGGAGAGTCCCTACAATGAGCAGTTCTTC.

The chain combines TRBV6-1 with TRBJ2-5; the D gene is possibly TRBD2 (6 bases). The CDR3 extends over 13 amino acids. Trimming removed 8 bases from V and 2 bases from J, with 12 bases in between. Per the germline V gene, CDR1 is MNHNS and CDR2 is SASEGT. CDR3 amino acids: CASLWDLQETQYF. CDR3 nucleotides: TGTGCCAGCCTATGGGACTTACAAGAGACCCAGTACTTC.

The chain uses TRBV5-1 and TRBJ1-1; D remains unclear. Trimming removed 4 bases from V and 3 bases from J, with 13 bases in between. Germline values: CDR1 SGHRS, CDR2 YFSETQ. The CDR3 has 14 amino acids. The CDR3 here is CASSADSLDTEAFF. Here the CDR3 DNA reads TGCGCCAGCAGCGCCGACTCATTGGACACTGAAGCTTTCTTT.

V is TRBV28 and J is TRBJ1-1; no firm D call. This CDR3 has 14 amino acids. Deletions cut 5 bases from V and 1 base from J, with 11 bases between. CDR1 is MDHEN and CDR2 is SYDVKM in the germline V gene. The CDR3 region is CASSTGLKNTEAFF. The CDR3 nucleotides read TGTGCCAGCAGTACGGGTTTAAAGAACACTGAAGCTTTCTTT.

This chain joins TRBV15 and TRBJ1-5; TRBD1 agrees at 7 bases. The J segment lost 7 bases and the V segment lost 0 bases, leaving 3 bases of the junction unmatched. This CDR3 is 14 amino acids long. Germline-derived CDR1 and CDR2 are LNHNV and YYDKDF (reference sequence). CDR3 DNA sequence: TGTGCCACCAGCAGAGACAGGGGGAAGCAGCCCCAGCATTTT. It yields the protein CATSRDRGKQPQHF.

The chain is built from TRBV5-5 and TRBJ2-7; TRBD2 aligns across 7 bases. V shed 4 bases, J shed 3 bases, and the junction held 7 bases outside the gene matches. The CDR3 loop spans 14 amino acids. Germline V gives CDR1 SGHKS, CDR2 YYEKEE (reference sequence). CDR3 in DNA: TGTGCCAGCAGCCAAGTCCCGGGAGGCTACGAGCAGTACTTC. This encodes CASSQVPGGYEQYF.

The V and J genes are TRBV6-5 and TRBJ2-7, with TRBD1 matching 7 bases. The ends lost 6 bases at V and 6 bases at J; junction bases unmatched: 11. Germline assignment: CDR1 MNHEY and CDR2 SVGAGI. The CDR3 is made up of 14 amino acids. The CDR3 nucleotides read TGTGCCAGCAGACAAGACAGGGTGGGGTTCGAGCAGTACTTC. Translation gives CASRQDRVGFEQYF.

The V gene is TRBV30, the J gene TRBJ2-7, with 13 nucleotides matching TRBD2. CDR1 and CDR2 (germline): GTSNPN, SVGIG (reference sequence). The V segment lost 2 bases and the J segment 0 bases; nucleotides outside the gene matches: 4. CDR3 length: 16 amino acids. This chain's CDR3 is CAWSKLAGGPSYEQYF. In DNA form, the CDR3 reads TGTGCCTGGAGTAAACTAGCGGGAGGGCCCTCCTACGAGCAGTACTTC.